This entry lists 16 T cell receptor beta chains sequenced from one sample in a study of T cell changes during pregnancy in multiple sclerosis (dated by TCRdb to about 2019). Library preparation employed the immunoSEQ multiplex PCR assay. TCRdb holds this immuneACCESS table with in-frame rearrangements only. Some clones are missing; in checked studies, unresolved V genes explain under half, and the rest has no known cause. This sample comprises around 30,000 clones, roughly 90% of them detected only once. The top ten clonotypes cover approximately 0.5% of the sample. The input for sequencing was CD4+ T cells from peripheral blood mononuclear cells, taken in the third trimester of pregnancy. The origin of the receptors is a female donor in good health, enrolled as a control in a pregnancy study.

The chain links TRBV6-6 to TRBJ2-5; 10 bases fit TRBD1. The length of the CDR3 is 15 residues. J lost 5 bases, V lost 5 bases, and 8 bases had no gene match. The germline gives CDR1 MNHNY, CDR2 SVGAGI (reference sequence). CDR3: CASSPRDRGEETQYF. The CDR3 bases are TGTGCCAGCAGTCCTCGGGACAGGGGTGAGGAGACCCAGTACTTC.

This chain joins TRBV19 and TRBJ1-4; D may be TRBD1 (6 bases). CDR1 LNHDA and CDR2 SQIVND come from the germline V gene (reference sequence). The CDR3 consists of 15 residues. Trimming shortened V by 4 bases and J by 5 bases, and 14 bases separated the two germline ends. The CDR3 region has the DNA TGTGCCAGTAGTAGGGGGGGCCCTTCGAATGAAAAACTGTTTTTT. Encoded protein: CASSRGGPSNEKLFF.

The V and J genes are TRBV27 and TRBJ2-1; TRBD2 aligns across 9 bases. J was trimmed by 3 bases and V by 10 bases; bases with no gene match: 10. Germline assignment: CDR1 MNHEY and CDR2 SMNVEV (reference sequence). The length of the CDR3 is 15 residues. The CDR3 spells CANSLVAGDYNEQFF. DNA for the CDR3: TGTGCCAACTCCTTAGTAGCGGGAGACTACAATGAGCAGTTCTTC.

The J gene is TRBJ2-1, the V gene TRBV19; tentative D call: TRBD2 (5 bases). Trimming took off 7 bases at V and 7 bases at J, with 23 bases between the two ends. CDR1 and CDR2 from the germline V gene are LNHDA and SQIVND (reference sequence). There are 16 residues in the CDR3. The CDR3, as DNA: TGTGCCAGTACCTCCCTGGCCCCGGGGAAAGGGAATGAGCAGTTCTTC. It codes for CASTSLAPGKGNEQFF.

The chain is built from TRBV2 and TRBJ2-7; 7 nucleotides line up with TRBD2. CDR3 size: 13 residues. The junction had 7 bases not matched to a gene; V was cut back by 8 bases and J by 3 bases. Germline loops: CDR1 SNHLY, CDR2 FYNNEI. The CDR3 sequence is CASGGDGNYEQYF. Written as DNA, the CDR3 is TGTGCCAGCGGGGGGGACGGGAACTACGAGCAGTACTTC.

The rearrangement joins TRBV7-9 to TRBJ2-1, with D perhaps TRBD2 (7 bases). The CDR3 totals 13 residues. Trimming cost V 5 bases and J 10 bases, with 15 bases left between them. CDR1 SEHNR and CDR2 FQNEAQ come from the germline V gene (reference sequence). In DNA form, the CDR3 reads TGTGCCAGCAGCCCCCGGGGGGCCCCAGAGCAGTTCTTC. Its translation: CASSPRGAPEQFF. The full variable domain, with the rest looked up from reference TRBV7-9 and TRBJ2-1, is DTGVSQNPRHKITKRGQNVTFRCDPISEHNRLYWYRQTLGQGPEFLTYFQNEAQLEKSRLLSDRFSAERPKGSFSTLEIQRTEQGDSAMYLCASSPRGAPEQFFGPGTRLTVL.

The chain is built from TRBV30 and TRBJ2-5; no firm D call. The CDR3 covers 13 residues. Trimming pared 2 bases from V and 2 bases from J, leaving 9 bases between. CDR1 GTSNPN and CDR2 SVGIG come from the germline V gene (reference sequence). The CDR3 reads CAWSKTLQETQYF. For the CDR3, the DNA is TGTGCCTGGAGTAAGACACTTCAAGAGACCCAGTACTTC.

The rearrangement uses TRBV27 and TRBJ2-5; 9 bases align to TRBD1. Per the germline V gene, CDR1 is MNHEY and CDR2 is SMNVEV (reference sequence). The V segment lost 6 bases and the J segment 5 bases; nucleotides outside the gene matches: 10. The CDR3 loop spans 15 amino acids. The CDR3 sequence: CASSLGTGKRETQYF. As DNA, the CDR3 is TGTGCCAGCAGCCTGGGGACAGGGAAAAGGGAGACCCAGTACTTC.

The V call is TRBV27, the J call TRBJ1-4; 8 bases align to TRBD1. Trimming cost V 5 bases and J 2 bases; bases outside gene matches: 7. The CDR3 is 16 residues long. Germline assignment: CDR1 MNHEY and CDR2 SMNVEV (reference sequence). The CDR3 sequence is CASSRTGRSTNEKLFF. The CDR3 region has the DNA TGTGCCAGCAGTCGGACAGGGCGGTCGACTAATGAAAAACTGTTTTTT.

The chain uses TRBV5-1 and TRBJ2-2; 8 bases map to TRBD2. Germline loops: CDR1 SGHRS, CDR2 YFSETQ. Germline trimming cut 4 bases from V and 2 bases from J; bases unmatched to any gene: 7. There are 16 residues in the CDR3. Written as DNA, the CDR3 is TGCGCCAGCAGCCCACGGACTAGCTCAAACACCGGGGAGCTGTTTTTT. Its protein is CASSPRTSSNTGELFF.

V gene TRBV5-8 combines with J gene TRBJ1-5, with 8 bases aligning to TRBD1. V gave up 5 bases and J gave up 5 bases; unmatched junction bases: 9. Germline V gene sequence: CDR1 SGHTS, CDR2 YDEGEE. The CDR3 has 15 residues. In DNA form, the CDR3 reads TGTGCCAGCAGAACGGGGCAGGGGGCGTATCAGCCCCAGCATTTT. Translation: CASRTGQGAYQPQHF.

The gene calls are TRBV9 and TRBJ2-5; no clear D gene. The germline V gene encodes CDR1 SGDLS and CDR2 YYNGEE. The ends were cut back, 4 bases at V and 0 bases at J, with 10 bases in the middle. This CDR3 comprises 14 residues. The CDR3, as DNA: TGTGCCAGCAGCCCCCACCCGGACCAAGAGACCCAGTACTTC. Its protein is CASSPHPDQETQYF.

The chain recombines TRBV5-8 with TRBJ1-1; 9 nucleotides align to TRBD1. This CDR3 is built from 16 residues. Per the germline V gene, CDR1 is SGHTS and CDR2 is YDEGEE. With V trimmed by 0 bases and J by 3 bases, 6 bases remained unmatched. CDR3 sequence reads: CASSLALRDRDTEAFF. The CDR3 nucleotides are TGTGCCAGCAGCTTGGCCCTCCGGGACAGGGACACTGAAGCTTTCTTT.

This rearrangement joins TRBV4-1 to TRBJ1-5; 9 nucleotides line up with TRBD1. The germline CDR1 and CDR2 sequences are MGHRA and YSYEKL. Trimming cost V 0 bases and J 6 bases; bases outside gene matches: 6. This CDR3 region has 16 residues. This CDR3 reads CASSQEWGTGSQPQHF. CDR3 sequence (DNA): TGCGCCAGCAGCCAAGAGTGGGGGACAGGGAGTCAGCCCCAGCATTTT.

This clone was picked up a small number of times. The chain employs TRBV30 and TRBJ2-1; D is perhaps TRBD2 (7 bases). Germline CDR1 GTSNPN, CDR2 SVGIG (reference sequence). Trimming cost V 3 bases and J 2 bases, with 14 bases left between them. The length of the CDR3 is 15 residues. The CDR3 DNA follows: TGTGCCTGGAGCGTAGGGGGGGCCACCTACAATGAGCAGTTCTTC. As protein: CAWSVGGATYNEQFF.

In DNA form, the CDR3 reads TGTGCCAGCAGCTTGGGTCCAGGGACTGGAAACACCATATATTTT. Protein sequence: CASSLGPGTGNTIYF. The genes are TRBV5-6 and TRBJ1-3; D is possibly TRBD1 (5 bases). The CDR3 runs 15 residues. Germline-derived CDR1 and CDR2 are SGHDT and YYEEEE. The V end was cut by 0 bases, the J end by 2 bases, with 9 bases between.